This record looks at one T cell receptor (beta chain) sequence and its context. Its antigen remains unidentified. This sample is part of a study of vaccination effects on CD4 cells after COVID-19. Overall study results and limits: In the late period after vaccination, infection- and vaccine-induced clones contracted markedly.

This CDR3 contains 14 residues. The germline V and J ends were trimmed by 7 bases and 1 base, with 11 bases remaining between them. CDR1 SNHLY and CDR2 FYNNEI come from the germline V gene. Prior to sequencing, the ViraFEST assay stimulated PBMC with viral peptide pools, which expanded the antigen-specific CD4+ T cells. With nine to eleven days of culture completed, CD4+ T cells were isolated. Participants each got two BNT162b2 or mRNA-1273 vaccine doses. With around 9.4 ug/ml peptides and around 10 IU/ml IL-2, 2 million or so PBMC per well were cultured. On day 3 and again on day 7, half the medium was replaced with IL-2 medium. The data were produced by immunoSEQ multiplex PCR, yet TCRdb's version contains in-frame clones alone and is incomplete. The sample records 50,000 to 65,000 clones, roughly 72% being singletons.

This chain uses TRBV2 with TRBJ2-4; D could derive from TRBD1 or TRBD2 (5 bases each). This receptor was identified in a human donor who received a COVID-19 vaccine. The sequenced sample was CD4+ T cells from PBMCs cultured with HCoV-229E spike peptides, obtained after COVID-19 vaccination. The chain's CDR3 is CASIGGAAKNIQYF. The CDR3 DNA follows: TGTGCCAGCATTGGGGGTGCGGCCAAAAACATTCAGTACTTC. The whole variable domain, remainder taken from reference TRBV2 and TRBJ2-4, is EPEVTQTPSHQVTQMGQEVILRCVPISNHLYFYWYRQILGQKVEFLVSFYNNEISEKSEIFDDQFSVERPDGSNFTLKIRSTKLEDSAMYFCASIGGAAKNIQYFGAGTRLSVL.